This T cell receptor (beta chain) was sequenced for a study of blood T cell repertoires in COVID-19. Whole-study context: COVID-19 samples from acute and convalescent phases originated in the United States, Italy and Spain. In each case, the material was cDNA or gDNA derived from T cells, B-cell-depleted T cells, or PBMCs.

After removal of 5 bases from V and 7 bases from J, the junction contained 10 bases not matched to a gene. CDR3 length: 16 amino acids. Germline V gene data show CDR1 as MNHNY and CDR2 as SVGAGI (reference sequence). How the authors handled the data: Scientists estimated how many nucleated cells there were by amplifying reference gene primers. TCRdb's table, derived via immunoSEQ multiplex PCR, lists solely in-frame clones and lacks some. That table is the source of V, J and clone size, and D and trimming were worked out from the DNA. Seen here are some 150,000 clones, approximately 86% observed once, and the top ten hold approximately 1.4%.

The sample taken for sequencing was peripheral blood. The clonotype originates from a woman aged 60 to 75 with acute or convalescent COVID-19. The chain carries TRBV6-6 and TRBJ2-1; TRBD2 matches 11 bases. The CDR3 DNA reads as TGTGCCAGCAGTCGACCCGGGACTAGCGGAACAAATGAGCAGTTCTTC. It encodes CASSRPGTSGTNEQFF.